Following are 30 T cell receptor beta chains from one sample sequenced in a study of blood T cells in healthy people across ages. With a J-beta primer mix and a sample-barcoded 5' primer, a second PCR ran about 7 to 12 cycles. Each CDR3 protein is one row after TCRdb ran MiXCR on the 5' RACE reads. The data contain about 680,000 distinct CDR3 sequences, approximately 49% of them singletons. The sample comprised blood. The receptor source for this set is a woman aged 60-70 years in good health.

The DNA for the CDR3 is TGCAGTGCTAGAGATTTTGGCAGCAGGGATGGCTACACCTTC. It yields the protein CSARDFGSRDGYTF. This rearrangement joins TRBV20-1 to TRBJ1-2, with D possibly TRBD1 on 5 matching bases. The germline V gene has CDR1 DFQATT and CDR2 SNEGSKA (reference sequence). Trimming left V 0 bases short and J 6 bases short, with 14 bases between. This CDR3 has 14 residues.

This clonotype has more than one count but fewer than ten. The CDR3 sequence: CASSFRPQGNYGYTF. The CDR3 bases are TGTGCCAGCAGCTTCCGACCACAGGGTAACTATGGCTACACCTTC. The chain combines TRBV7-9 with TRBJ1-2; D perhaps matches TRBD1 (6 bases). From germline, CDR1 is SEHNR and CDR2 FQNEAQ (reference sequence). The CDR3 length is 15 residues. The ends were cut back, 3 bases at V and 1 base at J, with 12 bases in the middle.

The chain links TRBV27 to TRBJ2-1; D is uncertain. CDR1 is MNHEY and CDR2 is SMNVEV in the germline V gene (reference sequence). V dropped 5 bases and J dropped 5 bases, with 7 bases sitting between them. CDR3 length: 12 residues. CDR3 residues: CASSRSDNEQFF. The CDR3 coding sequence is TGTGCCAGCAGTAGGAGCGACAATGAGCAGTTCTTC.

This clonotype was picked up many times. V and J are TRBV7-2 and TRBJ1-4; D perhaps matches TRBD1 (6 bases). Trimming removed 2 bases from V and 7 bases from J, with 17 bases in between. The CDR3 covers 16 residues. Per germline, CDR1 SGHTA and CDR2 FQGNSA. The CDR3: CASSLLGAGAGEKLFF. DNA of the CDR3: TGTGCCAGCAGCTTACTCGGGGCAGGGGCGGGTGAAAAACTGTTTTTT.

Regarding this clonotype: One end of the junction is discordant with germline, which a read error may explain. This chain links TRBV5-1 with TRBJ2-3; D might be TRBD1 (8 bases). CDR3 length: 24 amino acids. Germline CDR1 SGHRS, CDR2 YFSETQ. The CDR3 nucleotides read TGCGCCAGCAGCTTGGTTTCTCTGTTCGCGCGCTTGGACAGGGCTAGCGGTAGCACAGATGCGCAGTATTTT. Protein: CASSLVSLFARLDRASGSTDAQYF.

This clonotype has just one count. Possible read error: a much larger clone is one base away. This rearrangement joins TRBV7-2 to TRBJ1-2; 11 bases are shared with TRBD1. Trimming at V came to 0 bases and at J to 8 bases, leaving 5 bases not matched to a gene. This CDR3 is 15 amino acids long. CDR1 and CDR2 from the germline V gene are SGHTA and FQGNSA. CDR3 region: CASSLAPGQGDGYTF. The CDR3 coding sequence is TGTGCCAGCAGCTTAGCCCCGGGACAGGGGGACGGCTACACCTTC.

This chain uses TRBV7-2 with TRBJ2-1; either TRBD1 or TRBD2 may fit D (6 bases each). The J call may be in error: the DNA end matches TRBJ2-7 better. The germline V gene has CDR1 SGHTA and CDR2 FQGNSA. CDR3 size: 14 residues. The CDR3 reads CASSLRGAYNEQYF. CDR3 nucleotides: TGTGCCAGCAGCCTAAGGGGGGCCTACAATGAGCAGTACTTC.

The chain recombines TRBV7-9 with TRBJ2-1, with 7 bases identical to TRBD1. Germline V lookup: CDR1 SEHNR, CDR2 FQNEAQ (reference sequence). The V gene end was trimmed by 5 bases and the J gene end by 8 bases; junction bases not matched to a gene: 6. The CDR3 contains 13 residues. The CDR3 spells CASSPHRGHEQFF. DNA of the CDR3: TGTGCCAGCAGCCCCCACAGGGGCCATGAGCAGTTCTTC.

V is TRBV29-1 and J is TRBJ2-7, with 7 nucleotides matching TRBD1. This CDR3 has 12 amino acids. Germline CDR1 and CDR2: SQVTM and ANQGSEA. J lost 5 bases, V lost 6 bases, and 7 bases had no gene match. CDR3 protein: CSVSGTADEQYF. CDR3 nucleotides: TGCAGCGTATCCGGGACAGCGGACGAGCAGTACTTC.

In its sample, this clonotype was seen many times. CDR3 in amino acids: CASSLVGTGGSDTQYF. The CDR3 DNA reads TGTGCCAGCAGCTTAGTCGGGACAGGGGGTTCCGATACGCAGTATTTT. This chain uses TRBV7-6 with TRBJ2-3; 11 positions agree with TRBD1. Trimming took 1 base from V and 6 from J; bases not matched to a gene: 6. In germline, CDR1 is SGHVS, CDR2 FNYEAQ. The CDR3 totals 16 residues.

This sequence joins TRBV12-3 or TRBV12-4 and TRBJ1-1; the D is unclear. V was trimmed by 3 bases and J by 5 bases, leaving 19 bases between them. The CDR3 loop spans 16 amino acids. The CDR3 loop is CASSLGSTTVGTEAFF. CDR3 DNA sequence: TGTGCCAGCAGTTTGGGATCCACCACCGTGGGGACTGAAGCTTTCTTT.

This sequence joins TRBV28 and TRBJ2-7; 10 bases agree with TRBD2. Germline lookup yields CDR1 MDHEN and CDR2 SYDVKM. The CDR3 runs 15 residues. The V gene end was trimmed by 4 bases and the J gene end by 7 bases; junction bases not matched to a gene: 10. The CDR3 sequence: CASSSSGSPYNEQYF. CDR3 nucleotides: TGTGCCAGCAGTTCTAGCGGGAGTCCCTACAATGAGCAGTACTTC. The variable domain in full, with the rest retrieved from reference TRBV28 and TRBJ2-7, is DVKVTQSSRYLVKRTGEKVFLECVQDMDHENMFWYRQDPGLGLRLIYFSYDVKMKEKGDIPEGYSVSREKKERFSLILESASTNQTSMYLCASSSSGSPYNEQYFGPGTRLTVT.

The chain joins TRBV7-9 to TRBJ1-4, with TRBD1 matching over 8 bases. CDR3 length: 14 residues. The trim removed 8 bases at V and 3 bases at J, leaving 5 bases unmatched. Germline V gives CDR1 SEHNR, CDR2 FQNEAQ (reference sequence). The CDR3 loop reads CASGQGAANEKLFF. CDR3 in DNA: TGTGCCAGCGGGCAGGGGGCGGCTAATGAAAAACTGTTTTTT.

The J gene is TRBJ1-1, the V gene TRBV20-1, with D maybe TRBD1 (5 bases). Per the germline V gene, CDR1 is DFQATT and CDR2 is SNEGSKA (reference sequence). The ends were cut back, 1 base at V and 3 bases at J, with 12 bases in the middle. This CDR3 comprises 14 residues. CDR3 DNA: TGCAGTGCTAGAGCAGGGTCGGGGCACACTGAAGCTTTCTTT. This codes for CSARAGSGHTEAFF.

The V and J genes are TRBV29-1 and TRBJ2-7, with 7 bases aligning to TRBD2. This CDR3 comprises 15 residues. J was trimmed by 2 bases and V by 3 bases; bases with no gene match: 10. Germline V gene data show CDR1 as SQVTM and CDR2 as ANQGSEA. Here the CDR3 reads CSVEEESSGPYEQYF. The CDR3 DNA follows: TGCAGCGTTGAGGAGGAGTCTAGCGGCCCCTACGAGCAGTACTTC.

The CDR3 DNA reads as TGTGCCTGGAGTGTATTCGGCAGGAGCCATGGCTACACCTTC. This gives the protein CAWSVFGRSHGYTF. The V gene is TRBV30, the J gene TRBJ1-2, with D unclear. The CDR3 is 14 residues long. Germline assignment: CDR1 GTSNPN and CDR2 SVGIG (reference sequence). The V gene lost 0 bases and the J gene lost 6 bases, with 14 bases spanning the gap. Filled out from reference TRBV30 and TRBJ1-2, the complete variable domain reads SQTIHQWPATLVQPVGSPLSLECTVEGTSNPNLYWYRQAAGRGLQLLFYSVGIGQISSEVPQNLSASRPQDRQFILSSKKLLLSDSGFYLCAWSVFGRSHGYTFGSGTRLTVV.

This clonotype has a handful of counts. This sequence joins TRBV7-6 and TRBJ2-5; 7 bases align to TRBD1. Germline trimming cut 4 bases from V and 4 bases from J; bases unmatched to any gene: 9. CDR1 is SGHVS, CDR2 FNYEAQ, per germline. The CDR3 length is 15 residues. Here the CDR3 reads CASSSSDRDRETQYF. The CDR3, as DNA: TGTGCCAGCAGCTCCTCCGACAGGGATCGAGAGACCCAGTACTTC.

The gene calls are TRBV29-1 and TRBJ2-7; D remains unclear. The CDR3 extends over 15 amino acids. Germline V gives CDR1 SQVTM, CDR2 ANQGSEA. Trimming removed 7 bases at V and 4 bases at J, with 23 bases between. The CDR3, as DNA: TGCAGCGCCTATTCCCGGCGCCTGGGCCAATACGAGCAGTACTTC. This codes for CSAYSRRLGQYEQYF.

This clonotype has more than one count but fewer than ten. The chain combines TRBV28 with TRBJ2-1; 7 nucleotides match TRBD2. The trim removed 5 bases at V and 3 bases at J, leaving 7 bases unmatched. The germline CDR1 and CDR2 sequences are MDHEN and SYDVKM. The CDR3 is 15 amino acids. Here the CDR3 reads CASSLLVAGYNEQFF. The CDR3 nucleotides read TGTGCCAGCAGTCTATTAGTAGCGGGCTACAATGAGCAGTTCTTC.

J is TRBJ2-7 and V is TRBV5-8; 9 bases agree with TRBD1. The germline V gene encodes CDR1 SGHTS and CDR2 YDEGEE. The CDR3 runs 15 residues. Trimming took 3 bases from V and 3 from J; bases not matched to a gene: 7. CDR3 protein: CASSSGTGIFYEQYF. CDR3 coding DNA: TGTGCCAGCAGCTCCGGGACAGGGATATTCTACGAGCAGTACTTC.

The genes are TRBV6-5 and TRBJ2-1; 11 bases match TRBD2. The CDR3 runs 16 residues. Trimming cost V 6 bases and J 6 bases; bases outside gene matches: 10. Germline CDR1 is MNHEY and CDR2 is SVGAGI. The CDR3 reads CASRRGTSGRGNEQFF. CDR3 coding DNA: TGTGCCAGCAGGCGCGGAACTAGCGGGAGAGGCAATGAGCAGTTCTTC.

This clonotype has a count of ten or more. The chain combines TRBV7-2 with TRBJ2-7; 14 bases are shared with TRBD2. V dropped 5 bases and J dropped 4; count of bases not matched to a gene: 7. Looked up from germline, CDR1 is SGHTA and CDR2 is FQGNSA. The CDR3 extends over 16 amino acids. CDR3 sequence reads: CASSLEGTSGSYEQYF. The CDR3 coding sequence is TGTGCCAGCAGCCTCGAGGGGACTAGCGGGAGTTACGAGCAGTACTTC.

The genes are TRBV9 and TRBJ1-5, with D possibly TRBD1 on 6 matching bases. The V end was cut by 4 bases, the J end by 3 bases, with 11 bases between. CDR3 size: 14 residues. The germline gives CDR1 SGDLS, CDR2 YYNGEE. In DNA, the CDR3 is TGTGCCAGCAGCACCCAGGGGACCAATCAGCCCCAGCATTTT. It encodes CASSTQGTNQPQHF. Combining the CDR3 with reference TRBV9 and TRBJ1-5 gives the whole variable domain DSGVTQTPKHLITATGQRVTLRCSPRSGDLSVYWYQQSLDQGLQFLIQYYNGEERAKGNILERFSAQQFPDLHSELNLSSLELGDSALYFCASSTQGTNQPQHFGDGTRLSIL.

This chain joins TRBV7-2 and TRBJ2-1, with 9 bases that match TRBD1. V lost 4 bases and J lost 2; bases outside the gene matches: 3. The CDR3 loop spans 15 amino acids. Germline V gives CDR1 SGHTA, CDR2 FQGNSA. The CDR3 nucleotides are TGTGCCAGCAGCTCCGACAGGGGGGCCTACAATGAGCAGTTCTTC. Amino acids: CASSSDRGAYNEQFF.

Notes on this clonotype: This clone may be a read error of a much larger clone one base away. The J gene is TRBJ2-7, the V gene TRBV6-1; 8 nucleotides agree with TRBD1. The CDR3 totals 15 residues. With 5 bases clipped from V and 7 bases from J, the junction kept 13 bases outside the gene matches. The germline V gene encodes CDR1 MNHNS and CDR2 SASEGT. The CDR3 DNA sequence: TGTGCCAGCAGTTTGGGACAGGCCACTAACAATGAGCAGTACTTC. Protein: CASSLGQATNNEQYF.

This clonotype was seen a handful of times. Written as DNA, the CDR3 is TGTGCCAGCAGCCAATTTGGGGCTATTAGTTACGAGCAGTACTTC. Translated, it gives CASSQFGAISYEQYF. The chain recombines TRBV14 with TRBJ2-7; TRBD1 might be the D (5 bases). The V gene's germline CDR1 is SGHDN and CDR2 FVKESK. The CDR3 contains 15 residues. The V and J ends lost 2 bases and 4 bases respectively, with 15 bases between them.

The V and J genes are TRBV18 and TRBJ2-3; 8 nucleotides agree with TRBD2. With V trimmed by 3 bases and J by 3 bases, 5 bases remained unmatched. CDR1 and CDR2 (germline): KGHSH, LQKENI. This CDR3 contains 15 residues. The CDR3: CASSPSGSWTDTQYF. The CDR3 DNA reads TGTGCCAGCTCACCCAGCGGGAGTTGGACAGATACGCAGTATTTT.

The chain joins TRBV7-2 to TRBJ2-1; 11 positions agree with TRBD2. The CDR3 has 16 amino acids. The V and J ends lost 5 bases and 10 bases, in that order; junction bases with no gene match: 13. Germline V CDR1 and CDR2: SGHTA, FQGNSA. DNA of the CDR3: TGTGCCAGCAGCCCCCAAGGGACTAGCGGATCCTACGAGCAGTTCTTC. Its protein product is CASSPQGTSGSYEQFF.

The CDR3 DNA sequence: TGTGCCAGCAGCTTCCAGGGTGGCGCTCAGCAGTACTTC. Protein sequence: CASSFQGGAQQYF. The chain combines TRBV7-3 with TRBJ2-5, with D perhaps matching TRBD1 (5 bases). The V gene's germline CDR1 is SGHTA and CDR2 FQGTGA. CDR3 length equals 13 residues. V lost 3 bases to trimming and J lost 11 bases, with 16 bases between them.

The rearrangement links TRBV9 to TRBJ1-1, with D possibly TRBD1 on 6 matching bases. Germline V gene data show CDR1 as SGDLS and CDR2 as YYNGEE. CDR3 length equals 18 residues. Trimming pared 3 bases from V and 1 base from J, leaving 22 bases between. The CDR3 DNA follows: TGTGCCAGCAGCGCGGAGGGGAAAGGGGGATCTTCGAACACTGAAGCTTTCTTT. It is translated as CASSAEGKGGSSNTEAFF.